This entry lists 20 T cell receptor beta chains sequenced from one sample in a study of cytomegalovirus exposure and HLA in healthy donors. Amplification used 60 Vbeta primers and 13 Jbeta primers. Sequenced by immunoSEQ multiplex PCR; TCRdb stores in-frame clones only, minus some. The sample has some 200,000 clones; 70% are singletons. Sequencing input: PBMCs. The receptors shown here come from a man aged 40-55 years in good health and CMV-seropositive.

The CDR3 DNA follows: TGTGCCAGCAGCTTGGGGGTTAGCGGGGGGCGCCGCCTATATGATACGCAGTATTTT. Protein product: CASSLGVSGGRRLYDTQYF. The chain is built from TRBV5-5 and TRBJ2-3, with TRBD2 matching over 10 bases. Germline assignment: CDR1 SGHKS and CDR2 YYEKEE (reference sequence). The V segment lost 0 bases and the J segment 6 bases; nucleotides outside the gene matches: 16. This CDR3 comprises 19 residues.

V and J are TRBV5-4 and TRBJ2-1; 12 bases fit TRBD1. The CDR3 sequence is 15 residues long. With 4 bases clipped from V and 6 bases from J, the junction kept 5 bases outside the gene matches. Germline V gene lookup returns CDR1 SGHNT and CDR2 YYREEE (reference sequence). CDR3 nucleotide sequence: TGTGCCAGCAGCCCCACGGGACAGGGGGCCAATGAGCAGTTCTTC. Translating gives CASSPTGQGANEQFF. Full variable domain (missing parts from reference TRBV5-4 and TRBJ2-1): ETGVTQSPTHLIKTRGQQVTLRCSSQSGHNTVSWYQQALGQGPQFIFQYYREEENGRGNFPPRFSGLQFPNYSSELNVNALELDDSALYLCASSPTGQGANEQFFGPGTRLTVL.

The chain joins TRBV9 to TRBJ2-5, with D possibly being TRBD1 (6 bases). V lost 2 bases, J lost 9 bases, and 17 bases lay in between. The CDR3 sequence is 14 residues long. CDR1 is SGDLS and CDR2 is YYNGEE in the germline V gene. CDR3 region: CASSVSGTQGPQYF. CDR3 sequence (DNA): TGTGCCAGCAGCGTTTCCGGGACCCAGGGGCCCCAGTACTTC.

The genes are TRBV27 and TRBJ1-1; TRBD1 agrees at 7 bases. This CDR3 is built from 14 residues. Germline V gene sequence: CDR1 MNHEY, CDR2 SMNVEV (reference sequence). V shed 3 bases, J shed 4 bases, and the junction held 5 bases outside the gene matches. The CDR3 here is CASSLEGARTEAFF. The CDR3 DNA is TGTGCCAGCAGTTTGGAGGGGGCGCGCACTGAAGCTTTCTTT.

This clone turned up a few times. The chain links TRBV6-5 to TRBJ1-1, with no clear D. The CDR3 sequence is 13 residues long. The V end was cut by 5 bases, the J end by 5 bases, with 12 bases between. Germline CDR1 and CDR2: MNHEY and SVGAGI. The CDR3 sequence: CASSTPGGTEAFF. CDR3 nucleotide sequence: TGTGCCAGCAGTACCCCGGGAGGGACTGAAGCTTTCTTT.

This clone was counted between two and nine times. V is TRBV11-3 and J is TRBJ2-3, with 8 positions matching TRBD2. Germline loops: CDR1 SGHNT, CDR2 YENEEA. V lost 5 bases to trimming and J lost 4 bases; unmatched junction nucleotides: 5. The CDR3 is 14 residues long. In nucleotides, the CDR3 is TGTGCCAGCAGCCGGGGGGGCAACTCAGATACGCAGTATTTT. Translation: CASSRGGNSDTQYF.

The chain links TRBV4-1 to TRBJ2-5; D is perhaps TRBD1 (5 bases). Deletions cut 4 bases from V and 4 bases from J, with 13 bases between. CDR3 size: 14 residues. Germline V lookup: CDR1 MGHRA, CDR2 YSYEKL. This chain's CDR3 is CASSREGVGETQYF. Written as DNA, the CDR3 is TGCGCCAGCAGCCGTGAAGGGGTCGGAGAGACCCAGTACTTC.

Only a few counts were recorded for this clone. The chain employs TRBV5-8 and TRBJ2-3, with D possibly matching TRBD2 (5 bases). The germline V and J ends were trimmed by 1 base and 2 bases, with 20 bases remaining between them. This CDR3 is 18 amino acids long. Germline V gene lookup returns CDR1 SGHTS and CDR2 YDEGEE. In nucleotides, the CDR3 is TGTGCCAGCAGCTTGAATCCGCTACGGGGTTTACTCACAGATACGCAGTATTTT. It codes for CASSLNPLRGLLTDTQYF.

The rearrangement uses TRBV19 and TRBJ1-5, with D uncertain. The CDR3 extends over 12 amino acids. Germline values: CDR1 LNHDA, CDR2 SQIVND (reference sequence). V lost 4 bases and J lost 9, with 10 bases in between. CDR3 in DNA: TGTGCCAGTAGTACCAACCCTAGGCCCCAGCATTTT. Translated, it gives CASSTNPRPQHF. Full variable domain (remainder filled in from reference TRBV19 and TRBJ1-5): DGGITQSPKYLFRKEGQNVTLSCEQNLNHDAMYWYRQDPGQGLRLIYYSQIVNDFQKGDIAEGYSVSREKKESFPLTVTSAQKNPTAFYLCASSTNPRPQHFGDGTRLSIL.

This rearrangement joins TRBV5-6 to TRBJ1-4; TRBD1 is a possible D gene (5 bases). Germline V lookup: CDR1 SGHDT, CDR2 YYEEEE. The CDR3 runs 14 residues. Trimming removed 0 bases from V and 3 bases from J, with 6 bases in between. CDR3 sequence reads: CASSLGQPNEKLFF. The CDR3 DNA follows: TGTGCCAGCAGCTTGGGACAGCCTAATGAAAAACTGTTTTTT.

The chain combines TRBV5-1 with TRBJ2-5; 13 nucleotides agree with TRBD2. CDR1 SGHRS and CDR2 YFSETQ come from the germline V gene. The CDR3 length is 16 residues. The junction had 9 bases not matched to a gene; V was cut back by 4 bases and J by 6 bases. CDR3 sequence reads: CASSPAGTSGAKTQYF. The CDR3 region has the DNA TGCGCCAGCAGCCCCGCCGGGACTAGCGGGGCCAAGACCCAGTACTTC. Looking up the rest from reference TRBV5-1 and TRBJ2-5 gives the full variable domain: KAGVTQTPRYLIKTRGQQVTLSCSPISGHRSVSWYQQTPGQGLQFLFEYFSETQRNKGNFPGRFSGRQFSNSRSEMNVSTLELGDSALYLCASSPAGTSGAKTQYFGPGTRLLVL.

The chain combines TRBV5-6 with TRBJ2-1, with a weak D call TRBD2 (6 bases). Germline CDR1 and CDR2: SGHDT and YYEEEE. The CDR3 runs to 14 residues. V shed 4 bases and J shed 0 bases, with 8 bases lying between them. Written as DNA, the CDR3 is TGTGCCAGCAGCCGGCGGGGCTCCTACAATGAGCAGTTCTTC. It encodes CASSRRGSYNEQFF.

The chain carries TRBV15 and TRBJ1-5; D gene ambiguous. Germline V lookup: CDR1 LNHNV, CDR2 YYDKDF (reference sequence). This CDR3 is 13 amino acids long. V lost 3 bases, J lost 4 bases, and 7 bases lay in between. The CDR3 DNA reads TGTGCCACCAGCAGGGGCAAAAATCAGCCCCAGCATTTT. This gives the protein CATSRGKNQPQHF.

Only one count was recorded for this clone. The chain carries TRBV10-3 and TRBJ1-1, with a tentative D call TRBD1 (5 bases). Trimming left V 7 bases short and J 1 base short, with 16 bases between. This CDR3 is built from 15 residues. Germline assignment: CDR1 ENHRY and CDR2 SYGVKD. The CDR3 nucleotides are TGTGCCATCAAGAGGGACTTTCGGTCGAACACTGAAGCTTTCTTT. This gives the protein CAIKRDFRSNTEAFF.

The V and J genes are TRBV5-5 and TRBJ2-5; the D is unclear. Germline V CDR1 and CDR2: SGHKS, YYEKEE (reference sequence). Deletions cut 1 base from V and 5 bases from J, with 12 bases between. The CDR3 runs 14 residues. In nucleotides, the CDR3 is TGTGCCAGCAGCTTGTACGACATTTGGGAGACCCAGTACTTC. It specifies CASSLYDIWETQYF. Based on the CDR3 plus reference TRBV5-5 and TRBJ2-5, the full variable domain is DAGVTQSPTHLIKTRGQQVTLRCSPISGHKSVSWYQQVLGQGPQFIFQYYEKEERGRGNFPDRFSARQFPNYSSELNVNALLLGDSALYLCASSLYDIWETQYFGPGTRLLVL.

This chain uses TRBV11-2 with TRBJ1-1; the D is unclear. CDR1 and CDR2 from the germline V gene are SGHAT and FQNNGV. CDR3 length: 12 residues. Trimming took 0 bases from V and 12 from J, leaving 11 bases between them. The CDR3: CASSLDLGGTFF. CDR3 DNA sequence: TGTGCCAGCAGCTTAGACCTGGGAGGGACTTTCTTT.

The J gene is TRBJ1-1, the V gene TRBV9, with unresolved D. The CDR3 spans 14 residues. Germline V CDR1 and CDR2: SGDLS, YYNGEE. Trimming cost V 0 bases and J 5 bases, with 11 bases left between them. In DNA, the CDR3 is TGTGCCAGCAGCGTAGGGTCCCGGAGGACTGAAGCTTTCTTT. This codes for CASSVGSRRTEAFF.

The rearrangement uses TRBV2 and TRBJ1-3; D is undetermined. V was trimmed by 3 bases and J by 9 bases, leaving 12 bases between them. CDR1 and CDR2 (germline): SNHLY, FYNNEI. This CDR3 has 13 amino acids. CDR3 DNA: TGTGCCAGCAGTGAGGAGAGGGATACCACCATATATTTT. Its protein product is CASSEERDTTIYF.

The V and J genes are TRBV5-1 and TRBJ2-1; possible D gene TRBD1, 5 bases. With 7 bases removed from V and 3 bases from J, the gap between germline ends came to 14 bases. Looked up from germline, CDR1 is SGHRS and CDR2 is YFSETQ. The CDR3 has 14 residues. The DNA of the CDR3 is TGCGCCAGCCAACGCCAGGGCATCTACAATGAGCAGTTCTTC. This gives the protein CASQRQGIYNEQFF.

The genes are TRBV13 and TRBJ2-7, with 16 bases that match TRBD2. V gave up 5 bases and J gave up 3 bases; unmatched junction bases: 13. The CDR3 is 19 residues long. CDR1 PRHDT and CDR2 FYEKMQ come from the germline V gene (reference sequence). CDR3 protein: CASSATGTSGGASLYEQYF. DNA of the CDR3: TGTGCCAGCAGCGCTACCGGGACTAGCGGGGGGGCTTCTCTCTACGAGCAGTACTTC.